This TCR beta chain was profiled in a study of blood T cell repertoires in COVID-19. Study overall: Samples came from the United States, Italy and Spain, spanning acute and convalescent COVID-19.

Sequencing used immunoSEQ multiplex PCR; TCRdb keeps in-frame clones, though not all of them. The table shows roughly 100,000 clones, with over 70% occurring only once. The CDR3 is made up of 15 amino acids. The V and J ends lost 2 bases and 6 bases respectively, with 15 bases between them. Germline CDR1 is SGDLS and CDR2 is YYNGEE. The rearrangement uses TRBV9 and TRBJ2-1; possibly TRBD2 for D (6 bases). Sequencing was performed on peripheral blood. The TCR was taken from a woman older than 75 with acute or convalescent COVID-19. CDR3 protein: CASSVGDLTLNEQFF. The DNA of the CDR3 is TGTGCCAGCAGCGTGGGGGACTTAACCCTCAATGAGCAGTTCTTC.